The following is a TCR beta chain sequence with its context. Germline V gene data show CDR1 as LNHDA and CDR2 as SQIVND (reference sequence). This CDR3 is 15 amino acids long. V was clipped by 1 base and J by 6 bases; unmatched bases: 5. The sample originates from a study of CD8 T cells in Susac syndrome. cDNA came from approximately 0.5 to 1 ug RNA primed by random hexamers. TCRdb reprocessed the immunoSEQ multiplex PCR reads with MiXCR, giving one entry per CDR3 protein. The sample shows about 160,000 distinct CDR3 sequences, roughly 95% of them seen only once. Sequenced sample: CD4+ T cells from PBMCs. This clonotype was obtained from a human donor in good health. The rearrangement uses TRBV19 and TRBJ1-2; 10 nucleotides line up with TRBD1. The CDR3 loop reads CASSIGDRGGHGYTF. The CDR3 DNA reads as TGTGCCAGTAGTATAGGGGACAGGGGAGGCCATGGCTACACCTTC. Together with reference TRBV19 and TRBJ1-2, the CDR3 gives the full variable domain: DGGITQSPKYLFRKEGQNVTLSCEQNLNHDAMYWYRQDPGQGLRLIYYSQIVNDFQKGDIAEGYSVSREKKESFPLTVTSAQKNPTAFYLCASSIGDRGGHGYTFGSGTRLTVV.